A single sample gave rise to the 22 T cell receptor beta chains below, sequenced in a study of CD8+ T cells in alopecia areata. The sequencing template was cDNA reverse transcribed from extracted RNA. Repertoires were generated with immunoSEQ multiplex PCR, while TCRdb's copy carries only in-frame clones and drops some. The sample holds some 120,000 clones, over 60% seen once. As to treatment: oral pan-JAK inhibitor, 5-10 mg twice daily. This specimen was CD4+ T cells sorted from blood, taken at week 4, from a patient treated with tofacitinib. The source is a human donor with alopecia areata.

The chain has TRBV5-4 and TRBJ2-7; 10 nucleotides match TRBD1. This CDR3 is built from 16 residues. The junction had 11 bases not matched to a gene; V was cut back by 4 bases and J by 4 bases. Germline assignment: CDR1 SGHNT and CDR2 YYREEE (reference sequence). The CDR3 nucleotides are TGTGCCAGCAGCACCGGTGGGACAGGGGCCAGGTACGAGCAGTACTTC. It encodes CASSTGGTGARYEQYF.

CDR3 bases: TGTGCCAGCAGCGCCGGGACGCCCCTGAGCGAGCAGTACTTC. Protein product: CASSAGTPLSEQYF. The gene calls are TRBV5-6 and TRBJ2-7; the D gene could be TRBD1 or TRBD2 (5 bases each). Germline loops: CDR1 SGHDT, CDR2 YYEEEE. This CDR3 has 14 amino acids. Trimming took off 4 bases at V and 6 bases at J, with 17 bases between the two ends. Full variable domain (rest looked up from reference TRBV5-6 and TRBJ2-7): DAGVTQSPTHLIKTRGQQVTLRCSPKSGHDTVSWYQQALGQGPQFIFQYYEEEERQRGNFPDRFSGHQFPNYSSELNVNALLLGDSALYLCASSAGTPLSEQYFGPGTRLTVT.

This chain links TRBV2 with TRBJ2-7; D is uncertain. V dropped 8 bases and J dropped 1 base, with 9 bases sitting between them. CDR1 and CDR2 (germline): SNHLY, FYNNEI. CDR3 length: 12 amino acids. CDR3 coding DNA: TGTGCCAGCGGGTCGGTTTCCTACGAGCAGTACTTC. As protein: CASGSVSYEQYF. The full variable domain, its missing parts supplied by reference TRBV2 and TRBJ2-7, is EPEVTQTPSHQVTQMGQEVILRCVPISNHLYFYWYRQILGQKVEFLVSFYNNEISEKSEIFDDQFSVERPDGSNFTLKIRSTKLEDSAMYFCASGSVSYEQYFGPGTRLTVT.

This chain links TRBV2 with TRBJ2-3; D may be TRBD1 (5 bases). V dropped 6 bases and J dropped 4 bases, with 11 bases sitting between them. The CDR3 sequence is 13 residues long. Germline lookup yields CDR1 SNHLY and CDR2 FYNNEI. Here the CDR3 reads CASRGQGSDTQYF. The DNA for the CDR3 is TGTGCCAGCAGGGGGCAGGGCTCAGATACGCAGTATTTT.

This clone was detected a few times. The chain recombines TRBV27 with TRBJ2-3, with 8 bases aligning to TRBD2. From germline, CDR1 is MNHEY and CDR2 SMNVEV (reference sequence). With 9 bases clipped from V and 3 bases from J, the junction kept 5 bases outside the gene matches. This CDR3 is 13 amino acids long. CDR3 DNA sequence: TGTGCCAGTTATACTAGCGGTACAGATACGCAGTATTTT. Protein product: CASYTSGTDTQYF.

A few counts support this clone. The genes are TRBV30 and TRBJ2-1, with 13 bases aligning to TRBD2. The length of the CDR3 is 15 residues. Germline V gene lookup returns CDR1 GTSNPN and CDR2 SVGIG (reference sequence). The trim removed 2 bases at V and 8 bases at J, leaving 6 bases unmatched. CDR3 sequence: CAWSTGTSGKHEQFF. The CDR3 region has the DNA TGTGCCTGGAGTACCGGGACTAGCGGGAAGCATGAGCAGTTCTTC.

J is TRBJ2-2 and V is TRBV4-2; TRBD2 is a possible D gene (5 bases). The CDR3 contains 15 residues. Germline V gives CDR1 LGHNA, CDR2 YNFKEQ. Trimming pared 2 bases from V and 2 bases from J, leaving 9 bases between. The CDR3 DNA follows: TGTGCCAGCAGCCAATCTCCGGGAAACACCGGGGAGCTGTTTTTT. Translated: CASSQSPGNTGELFF.

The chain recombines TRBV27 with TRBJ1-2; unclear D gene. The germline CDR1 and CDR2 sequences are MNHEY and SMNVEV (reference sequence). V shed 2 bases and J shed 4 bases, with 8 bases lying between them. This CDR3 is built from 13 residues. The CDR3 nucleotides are TGTGCCAGCAGTTTAATAGGGCCCTATGGCTACACCTTC. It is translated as CASSLIGPYGYTF.

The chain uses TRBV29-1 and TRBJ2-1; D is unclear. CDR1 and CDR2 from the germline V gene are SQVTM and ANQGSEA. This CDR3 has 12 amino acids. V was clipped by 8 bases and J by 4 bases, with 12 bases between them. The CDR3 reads CSMARNYNEQFF. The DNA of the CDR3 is TGCAGCATGGCGCGGAATTACAATGAGCAGTTCTTC.

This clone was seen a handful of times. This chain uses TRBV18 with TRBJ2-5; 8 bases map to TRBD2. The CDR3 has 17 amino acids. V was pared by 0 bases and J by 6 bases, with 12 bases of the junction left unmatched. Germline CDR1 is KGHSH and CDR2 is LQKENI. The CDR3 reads CASSPPSTGLETKTQYF. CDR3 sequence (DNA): TGTGCCAGCTCACCACCAAGCACGGGACTAGAGACAAAGACCCAGTACTTC.

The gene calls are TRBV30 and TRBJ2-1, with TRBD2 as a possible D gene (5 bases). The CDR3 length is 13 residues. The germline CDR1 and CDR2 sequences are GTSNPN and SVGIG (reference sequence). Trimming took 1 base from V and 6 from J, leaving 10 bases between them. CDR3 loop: CAWSEAGLNEQFF. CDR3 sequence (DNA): TGTGCCTGGAGTGAGGCGGGCCTCAATGAGCAGTTCTTC. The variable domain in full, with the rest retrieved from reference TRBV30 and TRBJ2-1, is SQTIHQWPATLVQPVGSPLSLECTVEGTSNPNLYWYRQAAGRGLQLLFYSVGIGQISSEVPQNLSASRPQDRQFILSSKKLLLSDSGFYLCAWSEAGLNEQFFGPGTRLTVL.

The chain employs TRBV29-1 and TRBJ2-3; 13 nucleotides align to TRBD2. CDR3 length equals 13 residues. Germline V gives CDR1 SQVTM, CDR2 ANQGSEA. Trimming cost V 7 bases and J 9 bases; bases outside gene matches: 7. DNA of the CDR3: TGCAGCGGGGGAGGACTAGCGGGAGAGACGCAGTATTTT. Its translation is CSGGGLAGETQYF.

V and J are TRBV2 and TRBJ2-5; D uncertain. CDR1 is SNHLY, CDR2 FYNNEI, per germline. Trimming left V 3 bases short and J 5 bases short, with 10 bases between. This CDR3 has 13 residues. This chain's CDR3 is CASSEASRETQYF. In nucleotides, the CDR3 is TGTGCCAGCAGTGAGGCCAGCCGGGAGACCCAGTACTTC.

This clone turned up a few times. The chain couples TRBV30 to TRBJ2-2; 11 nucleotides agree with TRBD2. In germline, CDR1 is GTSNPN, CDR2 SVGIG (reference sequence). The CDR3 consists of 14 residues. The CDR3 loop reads CALTSGIWTGELFF. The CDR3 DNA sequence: TGTGCTTTGACTAGCGGGATTTGGACCGGGGAGCTGTTTTTT.

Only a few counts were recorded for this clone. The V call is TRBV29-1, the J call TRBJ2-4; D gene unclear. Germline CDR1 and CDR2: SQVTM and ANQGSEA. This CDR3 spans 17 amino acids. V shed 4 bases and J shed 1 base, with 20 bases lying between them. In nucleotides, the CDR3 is TGCAGCGTTGCACGAGCGACCGCGTCCGGGGCCAAAAACATTCAGTACTTC. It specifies CSVARATASGAKNIQYF.

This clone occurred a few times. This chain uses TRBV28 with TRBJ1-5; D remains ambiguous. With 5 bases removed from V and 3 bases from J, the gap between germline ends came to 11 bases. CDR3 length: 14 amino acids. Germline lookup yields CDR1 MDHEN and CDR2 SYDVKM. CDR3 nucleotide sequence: TGTGCCAGCAGTCGCCGGGCCTACAATCAGCCCCAGCATTTT. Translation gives CASSRRAYNQPQHF. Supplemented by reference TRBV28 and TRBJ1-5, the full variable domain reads DVKVTQSSRYLVKRTGEKVFLECVQDMDHENMFWYRQDPGLGLRLIYFSYDVKMKEKGDIPEGYSVSREKKERFSLILESASTNQTSMYLCASSRRAYNQPQHFGDGTRLSIL.

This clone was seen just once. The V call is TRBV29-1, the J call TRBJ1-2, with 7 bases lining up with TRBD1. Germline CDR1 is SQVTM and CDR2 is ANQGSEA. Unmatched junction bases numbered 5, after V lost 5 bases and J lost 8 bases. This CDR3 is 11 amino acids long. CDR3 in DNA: TGCAGCGTTTGGACAGGTGGAGGCTACACCTTC. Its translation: CSVWTGGGYTF.

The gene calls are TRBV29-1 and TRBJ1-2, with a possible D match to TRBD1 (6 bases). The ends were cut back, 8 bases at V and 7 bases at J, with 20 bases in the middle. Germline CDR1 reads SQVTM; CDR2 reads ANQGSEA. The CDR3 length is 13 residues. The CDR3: CSPRTELSCGYTF. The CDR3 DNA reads TGCAGCCCCAGGACAGAATTGTCCTGTGGCTACACCTTC.

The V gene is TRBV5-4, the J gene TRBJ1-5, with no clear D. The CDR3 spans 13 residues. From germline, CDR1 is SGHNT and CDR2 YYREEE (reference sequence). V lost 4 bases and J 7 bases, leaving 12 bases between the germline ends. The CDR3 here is CASSLGAQQPQHF. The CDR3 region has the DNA TGTGCCAGCAGCCTCGGAGCGCAACAGCCCCAGCATTTT.

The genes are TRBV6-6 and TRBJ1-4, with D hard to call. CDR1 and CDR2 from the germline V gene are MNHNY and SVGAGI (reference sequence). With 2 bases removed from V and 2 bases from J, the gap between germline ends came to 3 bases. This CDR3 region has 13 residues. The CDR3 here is CASSYGTNEKLFF. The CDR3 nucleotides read TGTGCCAGCAGTTACGGGACTAATGAAAAACTGTTTTTT.

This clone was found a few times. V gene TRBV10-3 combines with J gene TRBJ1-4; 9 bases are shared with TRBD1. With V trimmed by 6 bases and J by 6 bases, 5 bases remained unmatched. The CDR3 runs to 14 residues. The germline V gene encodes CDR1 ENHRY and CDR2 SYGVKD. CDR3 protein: CAIRSDRGDEKLFF. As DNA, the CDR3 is TGTGCCATCAGATCGGACAGGGGAGATGAAAAACTGTTTTTT.

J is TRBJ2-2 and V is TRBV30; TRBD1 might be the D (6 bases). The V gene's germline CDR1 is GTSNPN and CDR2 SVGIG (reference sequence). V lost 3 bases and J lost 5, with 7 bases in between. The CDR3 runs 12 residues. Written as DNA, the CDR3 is TGTGCCTGGAGCCAGGGGACCGGGGAGCTGTTTTTT. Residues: CAWSQGTGELFF.